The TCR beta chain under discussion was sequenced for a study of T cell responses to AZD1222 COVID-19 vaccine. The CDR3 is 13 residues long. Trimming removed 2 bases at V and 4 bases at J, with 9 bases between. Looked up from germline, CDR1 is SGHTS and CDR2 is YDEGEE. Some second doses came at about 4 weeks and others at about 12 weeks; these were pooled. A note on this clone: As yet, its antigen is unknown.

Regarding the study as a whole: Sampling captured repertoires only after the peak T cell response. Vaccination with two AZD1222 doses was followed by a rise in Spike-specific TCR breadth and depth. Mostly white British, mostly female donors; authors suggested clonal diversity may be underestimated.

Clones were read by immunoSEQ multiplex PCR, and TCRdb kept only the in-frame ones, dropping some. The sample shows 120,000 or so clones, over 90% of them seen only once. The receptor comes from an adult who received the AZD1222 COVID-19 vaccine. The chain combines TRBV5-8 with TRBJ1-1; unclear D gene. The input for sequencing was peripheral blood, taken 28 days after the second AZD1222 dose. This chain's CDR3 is CASSLWEVTEAFF. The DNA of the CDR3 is TGTGCCAGCAGCTTATGGGAAGTCACTGAAGCTTTCTTT.